This entry lists 30 T cell receptor beta chains sequenced from one sample in a study of radiotherapy plus CTLA-4 blockade in lung cancer. Assay: immunoSEQ multiplex PCR; the TCRdb copy retains only in-frame clones and omits some. This repertoire shows some 41,000 clones, over 60% found once; its top ten account for 20% to 30%. Sequenced material: peripheral blood, taken from a patient treated with radiotherapy plus ipilimumab. The receptor set was obtained from a human donor with non-small cell lung cancer who had a partial response to radiotherapy plus ipilimumab.

The V call is TRBV6-5, the J call TRBJ1-6, with a weak D call TRBD1 (5 bases). CDR1 and CDR2 from the germline V gene are MNHEY and SVGAGI. V was clipped by 8 bases and J by 9 bases, with 14 bases between them. This CDR3 region has 13 residues. CDR3 sequence (DNA): TGTGCCAGCCGGACACGACCAATTTCACCCCTCCACTTT. Residues: CASRTRPISPLHF.

The rearrangement uses TRBV13 and TRBJ2-7; 11 positions agree with TRBD1. CDR3 length: 15 residues. With 5 bases clipped from V and 6 bases from J, the junction kept 9 bases outside the gene matches. Germline loops: CDR1 PRHDT, CDR2 FYEKMQ (reference sequence). In DNA, the CDR3 is TGTGCCAGCAGCCCAGGGACAGGGGGATGGGTCGAGCAGTACTTC. Protein sequence: CASSPGTGGWVEQYF.

This sequence joins TRBV6-6 and TRBJ2-7, with 12 bases matching TRBD1. The CDR3 is made up of 16 amino acids. Per germline, CDR1 MNHNY and CDR2 SVGAGI (reference sequence). Unmatched junction bases numbered 5, after V lost 3 bases and J lost 2 bases. CDR3 loop: CASSYRDRGRTYEQYF. The CDR3, as DNA: TGTGCCAGCAGTTATCGGGACAGGGGGCGGACCTACGAGCAGTACTTC.

The table lists this clone with a few counts. The rearrangement uses TRBV19 and TRBJ1-4; D may be TRBD1 (5 bases). Trimming shortened V by 3 bases and J by 8 bases, and 13 bases separated the two germline ends. Germline-derived CDR1 and CDR2 are LNHDA and SQIVND (reference sequence). This CDR3 comprises 14 residues. CDR3 sequence (DNA): TGTGCCAGTAGTATCTCTGGGGCTCCGGAAAAACTGTTTTTT. Translating it yields CASSISGAPEKLFF. Full variable domain (remainder filled in from reference TRBV19 and TRBJ1-4): DGGITQSPKYLFRKEGQNVTLSCEQNLNHDAMYWYRQDPGQGLRLIYYSQIVNDFQKGDIAEGYSVSREKKESFPLTVTSAQKNPTAFYLCASSISGAPEKLFFGSGTQLSVL.

The V call is TRBV10-2, the J call TRBJ2-2, with TRBD2 as a possible D gene (6 bases). V lost 7 bases and J 2 bases, leaving 14 bases between the germline ends. Germline lookup yields CDR1 WSHSY and CDR2 SAAADI. The CDR3 covers 15 residues. The CDR3 DNA reads TGCGCCAGCACTGGGGGACTTGGTAACACCGGGGAGCTGTTTTTT. Encoded protein: CASTGGLGNTGELFF.

This clone was counted between two and nine times. The genes are TRBV15 and TRBJ1-1; maybe TRBD1 (5 bases). This CDR3 spans 16 amino acids. V was trimmed by 0 bases and J by 3 bases, leaving 14 bases between them. The germline V gene encodes CDR1 LNHNV and CDR2 YYDKDF (reference sequence). For the CDR3, the DNA is TGTGCCACCAGCAGAGAGGGGCGCGGGATGGACACTGAAGCTTTCTTT. It is translated as CATSREGRGMDTEAFF. The full variable domain, rest sourced from reference TRBV15 and TRBJ1-1, is DAMVIQNPRYQVTQFGKPVTLSCSQTLNHNVMYWYQQKSSQAPKLLFHYYDKDFNNEADTPDNFQSRRPNTSFCFLDIRSPGLGDTAMYLCATSREGRGMDTEAFFGQGTRLTVV.

This clone has more than one count but fewer than ten. The rearrangement links TRBV19 to TRBJ2-3; the match to TRBD1 covers 7 bases. This CDR3 region has 14 residues. Germline CDR1 reads LNHDA; CDR2 reads SQIVND (reference sequence). After removal of 6 bases from V and 3 bases from J, the junction contained 6 bases not matched to a gene. CDR3 sequence reads: CASSRQGSTDTQYF. As DNA, the CDR3 is TGTGCCAGTAGCCGACAGGGTAGTACAGATACGCAGTATTTT.

Here the CDR3 reads CASSQGQAPYEQYF. CDR3 sequence (DNA): TGTGCCAGCAGTCAGGGACAGGCTCCCTACGAGCAGTACTTC. The chain combines TRBV2 with TRBJ2-7, with 8 bases matching TRBD1. V trimming: 5 bases; J trimming: 2 bases; junction bases outside the gene matches: 5. Germline CDR1 SNHLY, CDR2 FYNNEI. The CDR3 consists of 14 residues.

This chain joins TRBV6-1 and TRBJ1-5; maybe TRBD1 (5 bases). Germline V gene sequence: CDR1 MNHNS, CDR2 SASEGT. This CDR3 is built from 14 residues. CDR3 region: CSGSQGFSNQPQHF. In nucleotides, the CDR3 is TGTTCCGGGAGTCAGGGATTTAGCAATCAGCCCCAGCATTTT.

The chain couples TRBV5-6 to TRBJ2-5; D may be TRBD1 (5 bases). This CDR3 is built from 14 residues. Germline assignment: CDR1 SGHDT and CDR2 YYEEEE. Trimming shortened V by 4 bases and J by 7 bases, and 17 bases separated the two germline ends. CDR3 residues: CASSLQTAPMTQYF. The CDR3 DNA sequence: TGTGCCAGCAGCCTCCAGACAGCCCCAATGACCCAGTACTTC.

The V and J genes are TRBV11-3 and TRBJ2-1; 9 bases line up with TRBD1. Germline CDR1 and CDR2: SGHNT and YENEEA. The CDR3 spans 14 residues. V trimming: 4 bases; J trimming: 10 bases; junction bases outside the gene matches: 8. The CDR3: CASSSGTGTREQFF. The CDR3 nucleotides are TGTGCCAGCAGCTCCGGGACAGGGACAAGGGAGCAGTTCTTC.

This clone has only a few counts. V usage is TRBV6-6 and J usage is TRBJ1-2, with TRBD1 matching 9 bases. The CDR3 runs to 14 residues. V was pared by 7 bases and J by 4 bases, with 7 bases of the junction left unmatched. Germline loops: CDR1 MNHNY, CDR2 SVGAGI (reference sequence). The CDR3, as DNA: TGTGCCAGCAATAGACAGGGGGGGTCCTATGGCTACACCTTC. The encoded protein is CASNRQGGSYGYTF.

This chain joins TRBV6-5 and TRBJ1-6, with TRBD1 matching 7 bases. Germline V gives CDR1 MNHEY, CDR2 SVGAGI. J gave up 8 bases and V 7 bases, and 11 bases lay outside the gene matches. This CDR3 spans 15 amino acids. The CDR3, as DNA: TGTGCCAGCACGAGGACCCGACAGGGCGATTCACCCCTCCACTTT. As protein: CASTRTRQGDSPLHF.

The gene calls are TRBV9 and TRBJ2-6; D is undetermined. The CDR3 is 13 residues long. Trimming took 0 bases from V and 7 from J, leaving 5 bases between them. Germline V gene sequence: CDR1 SGDLS, CDR2 YYNGEE. The CDR3 coding sequence is TGTGCCAGCAGCGTAGCAGGCGCCAACGTCCTGACTTTC. Amino acids: CASSVAGANVLTF.

V usage is TRBV9 and J usage is TRBJ2-1; maybe TRBD2 (6 bases). Trimming took off 1 base at V and 1 base at J, with 9 bases between the two ends. The CDR3 is 15 amino acids. The V gene's germline CDR1 is SGDLS and CDR2 YYNGEE. CDR3 protein: CASSVTGTSYNEQFF. In DNA form, the CDR3 reads TGTGCCAGCAGCGTAACCGGGACTTCCTACAATGAGCAGTTCTTC. Full variable domain (rest looked up from reference TRBV9 and TRBJ2-1): DSGVTQTPKHLITATGQRVTLRCSPRSGDLSVYWYQQSLDQGLQFLIQYYNGEERAKGNILERFSAQQFPDLHSELNLSSLELGDSALYFCASSVTGTSYNEQFFGPGTRLTVL.

This clone was counted once. The chain links TRBV15 to TRBJ2-6; 7 nucleotides align to TRBD1. This CDR3 is built from 18 residues. Trimming at V came to 1 base and at J to 4 bases, leaving 10 bases not matched to a gene. CDR1 is LNHNV, CDR2 YYDKDF, per germline (reference sequence). CDR3: CATSRGGQPLRGANVLTF. The CDR3 nucleotides are TGTGCCACCAGCAGAGGGGGACAGCCTCTGAGGGGGGCCAACGTCCTGACTTTC.

The chain couples TRBV6-1 to TRBJ1-2; no reliable D call. Germline loops: CDR1 MNHNS, CDR2 SASEGT. V lost 8 bases, J lost 4 bases, and 8 bases lay in between. There are 11 residues in the CDR3. CDR3 loop: CASDGGYGYTF. In DNA form, the CDR3 reads TGTGCCAGCGACGGAGGCTATGGCTACACCTTC.

V usage is TRBV5-1 and J usage is TRBJ1-1; 9 nucleotides match TRBD1. The CDR3 has 14 amino acids. Germline values: CDR1 SGHRS, CDR2 YFSETQ. V lost 2 bases, J lost 11 bases, and 10 bases stayed unmatched. The CDR3 is CASSLETSDRGAFF. The DNA of the CDR3 is TGCGCCAGCAGCTTAGAAACATCCGACAGGGGGGCTTTCTTT.

This clone was counted only a few times. V and J are TRBV7-9 and TRBJ1-2, with 8 bases matching TRBD1. This CDR3 is built from 14 residues. The J segment lost 0 bases and the V segment lost 7 bases, leaving 4 bases of the junction unmatched. The germline V gene has CDR1 SEHNR and CDR2 FQNEAQ (reference sequence). The CDR3 DNA reads TGTGCCAGCATAAGACAGGGGACTAACTATGGCTACACCTTC. This encodes CASIRQGTNYGYTF.

This sequence joins TRBV9 and TRBJ2-1; a weak D match, TRBD1 (6 bases). The CDR3 is 18 residues long. V dropped 0 bases and J dropped 7 bases, with 23 bases sitting between them. Germline V gives CDR1 SGDLS, CDR2 YYNGEE. DNA for the CDR3: TGTGCCAGCAGCGTAGGAGGGGGAACCCCTGGCCCCGGTAATGAGCAGTTCTTC. This codes for CASSVGGGTPGPGNEQFF. Supplemented by reference TRBV9 and TRBJ2-1, the full variable domain reads DSGVTQTPKHLITATGQRVTLRCSPRSGDLSVYWYQQSLDQGLQFLIQYYNGEERAKGNILERFSAQQFPDLHSELNLSSLELGDSALYFCASSVGGGTPGPGNEQFFGPGTRLTVL.

CDR3: CSASGTYEQYF. The CDR3 DNA follows: TGCAGTGCTAGCGGGACCTACGAGCAGTACTTC. The gene calls are TRBV20-1 and TRBJ2-7; D possibly corresponds to TRBD2 (5 bases). This CDR3 is 11 amino acids long. Trimming removed 3 bases at V and 2 bases at J, with 5 bases between. Germline V gives CDR1 DFQATT, CDR2 SNEGSKA (reference sequence).

The chain employs TRBV15 and TRBJ2-1; D gene ambiguous. The CDR3 runs 11 residues. Trimming left V 4 bases short and J 10 bases short, with 8 bases between. Germline lookup yields CDR1 LNHNV and CDR2 YYDKDF (reference sequence). The CDR3 protein is CATSTIQEQFF. For the CDR3, the DNA is TGTGCCACCAGCACAATCCAGGAGCAGTTCTTC.

The genes are TRBV4-1 and TRBJ2-6; TRBD2 matches at 7 bases. V lost 4 bases, J lost 3 bases, and 6 bases stayed unmatched. Per the germline V gene, CDR1 is MGHRA and CDR2 is YSYEKL. The CDR3 extends over 16 amino acids. The chain's CDR3 is CASSPAASGGANVLTF. CDR3 nucleotides: TGCGCCAGCAGCCCGGCGGCTAGCGGTGGGGCCAACGTCCTGACTTTC.

The V gene is TRBV28, the J gene TRBJ2-7, with D possibly being TRBD1 (6 bases). The CDR3 runs to 13 residues. The germline CDR1 and CDR2 sequences are MDHEN and SYDVKM. Trimming stripped 6 bases from V and 4 bases from J, with 13 bases between. The CDR3 bases are TGTGCCAGCAGACGACCCACAGGGTACGAGCAGTACTTC. It encodes CASRRPTGYEQYF. Together with reference TRBV28 and TRBJ2-7, the CDR3 gives the full variable domain: DVKVTQSSRYLVKRTGEKVFLECVQDMDHENMFWYRQDPGLGLRLIYFSYDVKMKEKGDIPEGYSVSREKKERFSLILESASTNQTSMYLCASRRPTGYEQYFGPGTRLTVT.

The chain is built from TRBV15 and TRBJ2-3; D may be TRBD2 (7 bases). The V gene lost 8 bases and the J gene lost 4 bases, with 19 bases spanning the gap. Germline V gene sequence: CDR1 LNHNV, CDR2 YYDKDF (reference sequence). The CDR3 runs to 15 residues. CDR3 residues: CATEGGGLRADTQYF. CDR3 coding DNA: TGTGCCACCGAGGGAGGGGGTTTGAGGGCAGATACGCAGTATTTT.

The V gene is TRBV9, the J gene TRBJ2-3; TRBD2 is a possible D gene (5 bases). CDR1 is SGDLS, CDR2 YYNGEE, per germline. The V end was cut by 2 bases, the J end by 0 bases, with 13 bases between. The CDR3 length is 16 residues. The CDR3 loop is CASSVGGVASTDTQYF. The CDR3 DNA follows: TGTGCCAGCAGCGTTGGAGGAGTAGCTAGCACAGATACGCAGTATTTT. The full variable domain, in which reference TRBV9 and TRBJ2-3 provide the parts outside the CDR3, is DSGVTQTPKHLITATGQRVTLRCSPRSGDLSVYWYQQSLDQGLQFLIQYYNGEERAKGNILERFSAQQFPDLHSELNLSSLELGDSALYFCASSVGGVASTDTQYFGPGTRLTVL.

V gene TRBV12-5 combines with J gene TRBJ2-1; 7 bases align to TRBD1. The CDR3 contains 17 residues. Per germline, CDR1 LGHNT and CDR2 FRNRAP. J lost 1 base, V lost 2 bases, and 8 bases had no gene match. CDR3 DNA: TGTGCTAGTGGTTTGAGGACAGGCGGTAGTTCCTACAATGAGCAGTTCTTC. It encodes CASGLRTGGSSYNEQFF.

This clone has more than one count but fewer than ten. The rearrangement links TRBV7-9 to TRBJ1-2; no clear D. Germline V gene data show CDR1 as SEHNR and CDR2 as FQNEAQ (reference sequence). With 5 bases removed from V and 7 bases from J, the gap between germline ends came to 11 bases. This CDR3 contains 12 residues. The chain's CDR3 is CASSPGPVGYTF. The CDR3 DNA reads TGTGCCAGCAGCCCCGGTCCCGTTGGCTACACCTTC. The variable domain in full, with the rest retrieved from reference TRBV7-9 and TRBJ1-2, is DTGVSQNPRHKITKRGQNVTFRCDPISEHNRLYWYRQTLGQGPEFLTYFQNEAQLEKSRLLSDRFSAERPKGSFSTLEIQRTEQGDSAMYLCASSPGPVGYTFGSGTRLTVV.

The chain couples TRBV11-2 to TRBJ2-2; TRBD2 aligns across 7 bases. Per the germline V gene, CDR1 is SGHAT and CDR2 is FQNNGV. J gave up 6 bases and V 1 base, and 8 bases lay outside the gene matches. This CDR3 has 16 residues. The CDR3 here is CASSLVRAGTAGELFF. The CDR3 region has the DNA TGTGCCAGCAGCTTAGTTCGAGCGGGAACAGCCGGGGAGCTGTTTTTT.

V is TRBV19 and J is TRBJ2-3; TRBD1 matches at 10 bases. The CDR3 length is 14 residues. Germline CDR1 and CDR2: LNHDA and SQIVND (reference sequence). Unmatched junction bases numbered 5, after V lost 8 bases and J lost 3 bases. This chain's CDR3 is CASRTGQGTDTQYF. As DNA, the CDR3 is TGTGCCAGTCGGACGGGACAGGGGACAGATACGCAGTATTTT.